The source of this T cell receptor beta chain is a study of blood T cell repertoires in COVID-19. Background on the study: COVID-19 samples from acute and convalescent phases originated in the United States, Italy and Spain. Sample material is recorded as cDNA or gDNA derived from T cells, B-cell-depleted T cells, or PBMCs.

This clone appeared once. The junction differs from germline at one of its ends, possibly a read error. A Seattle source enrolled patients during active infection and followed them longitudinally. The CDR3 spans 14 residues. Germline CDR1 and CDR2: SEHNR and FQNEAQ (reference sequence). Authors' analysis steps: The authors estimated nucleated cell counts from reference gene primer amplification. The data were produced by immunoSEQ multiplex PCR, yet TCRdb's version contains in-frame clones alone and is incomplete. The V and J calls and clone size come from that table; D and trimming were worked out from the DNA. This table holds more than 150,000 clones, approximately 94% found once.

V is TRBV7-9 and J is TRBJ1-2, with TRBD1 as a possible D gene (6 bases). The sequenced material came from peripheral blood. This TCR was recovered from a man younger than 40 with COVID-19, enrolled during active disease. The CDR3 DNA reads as TGTGCCAGCAGCCAGGGGTGGGGTTTTGAAGGGATGCACTTC. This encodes CASSQGWGFEGMHF.